Below, 15 T cell receptor beta chains from the same sample are listed, as sequenced in a study of blood T cell repertoires in COVID-19. Assay used: immunoSEQ multiplex PCR; TCRdb lists only in-frame clones, some missing. The table has 150,000 to 200,000 clones, 80% to 90% seen once. Sequences were obtained from PBMCs or T cells enriched from blood (not recorded which). These TCRs come from a woman between 45 and 60 years old who had recovered from COVID-19.

The gene calls are TRBV19 and TRBJ2-4; TRBD1 matches 8 bases. The V segment lost 3 bases and the J segment 7 bases; nucleotides outside the gene matches: 5. CDR3 length: 14 residues. In germline, CDR1 is LNHDA, CDR2 SQIVND (reference sequence). CDR3 coding DNA: TGTGCCAGTAGTATGAGACAGGGGTGGAACATTCAGTACTTC. Translated, it gives CASSMRQGWNIQYF.

The chain recombines TRBV5-6 with TRBJ2-1; D possibly corresponds to TRBD2 (6 bases). Trimming took 5 bases from V and 6 from J, leaving 15 bases between them. Germline CDR1 SGHDT, CDR2 YYEEEE. The CDR3 has 14 residues. The CDR3 reads CASRPKGLSNEQFF. The CDR3 DNA follows: TGTGCCAGCAGACCTAAGGGACTCTCCAATGAGCAGTTCTTC.

The V and J genes are TRBV27 and TRBJ2-2, with D possibly TRBD2 on 6 matching bases. Germline V lookup: CDR1 MNHEY, CDR2 SMNVEV (reference sequence). V was shortened by 4 bases and J by 13 bases, with 19 bases between the two germline ends. The CDR3 contains 14 residues. In DNA form, the CDR3 reads TGTGCCAGCAGTTCATCTCCCTTGGGGCGGGGGCTGTTTTTT. Translation gives CASSSSPLGRGLFF.

This clone was seen only once. One end of the junction varies from germline; a read error may be responsible. V is TRBV7-7 and J is TRBJ1-1, with D uncertain. The CDR3 is 13 amino acids. Per germline, CDR1 SSHAT and CDR2 FNYEAQ (reference sequence). CDR3 amino acids: CASSLVAGTEAFF. The CDR3 DNA reads TGTGCTAGCAGCTTAGTCGCCGGGACTGAAGCTTTCTTT. The variable domain in full, completed from reference TRBV7-7 and TRBJ1-1, reads GAGVSQSPRYKVTKRGQDVTLRCDPISSHATLYWYQQALGQGPEFLTYFNYEAQPDKSGLPSDRFSAERPEGSISTLTIQRTEQRDSAMYRCASSLVAGTEAFFGQGTRLTVV.

The chain joins TRBV9 to TRBJ1-1; a possible D gene is TRBD1 (6 bases). The CDR3 loop spans 15 amino acids. V was shortened by 1 base and J by 0 bases, with 10 bases between the two germline ends. Germline-derived CDR1 and CDR2 are SGDLS and YYNGEE. The CDR3 DNA reads as TGTGCCAGCAGCGTACAGGGGACCATGAACACTGAAGCTTTCTTT. This codes for CASSVQGTMNTEAFF.

This clone was found a few times. The chain carries TRBV6-2 or TRBV6-3 and TRBJ2-1; unclear D gene. Germline values: CDR1 MNHEY, CDR2 SVGEGT. Trimming pared 6 bases from V and 4 bases from J, leaving 10 bases between. This CDR3 spans 13 amino acids. This CDR3 is CASSPDWYNEQFF. The DNA for the CDR3 is TGTGCCAGCAGCCCCGACTGGTACAATGAGCAGTTCTTC.

This clone was recorded a few times. The chain joins TRBV28 to TRBJ1-3; no clear D. Trimming pared 7 bases from V and 3 bases from J, leaving 7 bases between. Germline-derived CDR1 and CDR2 are MDHEN and SYDVKM. The CDR3 has 12 amino acids. The CDR3 nucleotides read TGTGCCAGCAACGGGTTTGGAAACACCATATATTTT. Protein sequence: CASNGFGNTIYF.

The rearrangement links TRBV7-6 to TRBJ1-4; D remains ambiguous. CDR1 and CDR2 from the germline V gene are SGHVS and FNYEAQ. Trimming shortened V by 1 base and J by 4 bases, and 7 bases separated the two germline ends. The CDR3 has 14 residues. The CDR3 nucleotides are TGTGCCAGCAGCTTAGGGGCAGTTAATGAAAAACTGTTTTTT. Protein: CASSLGAVNEKLFF.

The chain has TRBV11-3 and TRBJ2-7, with 7 nucleotides matching TRBD2. The CDR3 runs to 15 residues. The V and J ends lost 3 bases and 3 bases, in that order; junction bases with no gene match: 8. Germline V gene lookup returns CDR1 SGHNT and CDR2 YENEEA. In nucleotides, the CDR3 is TGTGCCAGCAGCTTGGTCGCGGGGGATGTCTACGAGCAGTACTTC. It specifies CASSLVAGDVYEQYF.

The gene calls are TRBV9 and TRBJ2-1; TRBD2 might be the D (6 bases). Germline V CDR1 and CDR2: SGDLS, YYNGEE. V shed 1 base and J shed 2 bases, with 10 bases lying between them. The CDR3 is 15 amino acids. CDR3 sequence reads: CASSVNGGTYNEQFF. The DNA for the CDR3 is TGTGCCAGCAGCGTAAACGGGGGAACCTACAATGAGCAGTTCTTC.

The chain couples TRBV24-1 to TRBJ2-5; tentative D call: TRBD2 (7 bases). This CDR3 spans 13 amino acids. Germline CDR1 reads KGHDR; CDR2 reads SFDVKD. V was trimmed by 7 bases and J by 4 bases, leaving 12 bases between them. The CDR3 nucleotides are TGTGCCACCAGCCTAGGGGGGGTAGAGACCCAGTACTTC. Its translation is CATSLGGVETQYF.

J is TRBJ1-3 and V is TRBV5-6; unclear D gene. The CDR3 contains 15 residues. Per the germline V gene, CDR1 is SGHDT and CDR2 is YYEEEE. With 3 bases removed from V and 0 bases from J, the gap between germline ends came to 10 bases. The CDR3 DNA reads as TGTGCCAGCAGCTCCGACGGGAGCTCTGGAAACACCATATATTTT. This translates into CASSSDGSSGNTIYF.

J is TRBJ1-3 and V is TRBV15, with D hard to call. The V end lost 0 bases, the J end lost 0 bases, and 9 bases lay between the germline ends. The CDR3 consists of 16 residues. The germline V gene encodes CDR1 LNHNV and CDR2 YYDKDF (reference sequence). As DNA, the CDR3 is TGTGCCACCAGCAGAGATCGGGGAAGCTCTGGAAACACCATATATTTT. Translation: CATSRDRGSSGNTIYF.

This clone was seen a single time. The chain is built from TRBV7-3 and TRBJ2-2; no definite D call. The CDR3 covers 15 residues. Trimming stripped 0 bases from V and 0 bases from J, with 5 bases between. Looked up from germline, CDR1 is SGHTA and CDR2 is FQGTGA. CDR3 DNA: TGTGCCAGCAGCTTAACACAGACGAACACCGGGGAGCTGTTTTTT. It translates to CASSLTQTNTGELFF. Drawing the rest from reference TRBV7-3 and TRBJ2-2, the complete variable domain is GAGVSQTPSNKVTEKGKYVELRCDPISGHTALYWYRQSLGQGPEFLIYFQGTGAADDSGLPNDRFFAVRPEGSVSTLKIQRTERGDSAVYLCASSLTQTNTGELFFGEGSRLTVL.

This rearrangement joins TRBV15 to TRBJ2-2, with TRBD2 matching 8 bases. From germline, CDR1 is LNHNV and CDR2 YYDKDF (reference sequence). J was trimmed by 2 bases and V by 0 bases; bases with no gene match: 8. This CDR3 comprises 18 residues. This chain's CDR3 is CATSRDQRGRTNTGELFF. The CDR3 region has the DNA TGTGCCACCAGCAGAGATCAGCGGGGGAGAACTAACACCGGGGAGCTGTTTTTT.